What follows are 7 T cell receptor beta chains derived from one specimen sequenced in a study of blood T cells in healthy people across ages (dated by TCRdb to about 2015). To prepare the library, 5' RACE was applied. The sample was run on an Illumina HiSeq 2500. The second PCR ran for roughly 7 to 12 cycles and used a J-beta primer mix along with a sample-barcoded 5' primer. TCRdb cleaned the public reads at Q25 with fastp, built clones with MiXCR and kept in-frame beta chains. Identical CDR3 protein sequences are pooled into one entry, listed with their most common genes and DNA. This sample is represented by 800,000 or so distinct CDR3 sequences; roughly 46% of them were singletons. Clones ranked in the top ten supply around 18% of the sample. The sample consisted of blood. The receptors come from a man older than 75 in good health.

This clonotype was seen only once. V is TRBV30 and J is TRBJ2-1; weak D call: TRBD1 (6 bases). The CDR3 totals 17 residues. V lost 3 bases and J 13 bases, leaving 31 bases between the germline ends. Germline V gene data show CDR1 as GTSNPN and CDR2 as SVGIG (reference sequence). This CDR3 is CAWRDKLGGMKEETQFF. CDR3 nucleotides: TGTGCCTGGAGGGATAAGCTTGGGGGCATGAAGGAAGAGACCCAGTTCTTC.

The CDR3 sequence is CASSFPNRPHEQYF. Here the CDR3 DNA reads TGTGCCAGCAGCTTCCCCAACCGACCCCACGAGCAGTACTTC. The gene calls are TRBV5-6 and TRBJ2-7; D is unclear. There are 14 residues in the CDR3. With 2 bases removed from V and 5 bases from J, the gap between germline ends came to 14 bases. Looked up from germline, CDR1 is SGHDT and CDR2 is YYEEEE. Full variable domain (missing parts from reference TRBV5-6 and TRBJ2-7): DAGVTQSPTHLIKTRGQQVTLRCSPKSGHDTVSWYQQALGQGPQFIFQYYEEEERQRGNFPDRFSGHQFPNYSSELNVNALLLGDSALYLCASSFPNRPHEQYFGPGTRLTVT.

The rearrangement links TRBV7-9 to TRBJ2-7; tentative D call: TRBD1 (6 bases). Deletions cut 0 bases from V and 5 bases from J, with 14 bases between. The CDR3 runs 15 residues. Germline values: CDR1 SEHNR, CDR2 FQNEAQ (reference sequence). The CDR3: CASSLAWTELDEQYF. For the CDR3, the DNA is TGTGCCAGCAGCTTAGCGTGGACAGAGCTGGACGAGCAGTACTTC.

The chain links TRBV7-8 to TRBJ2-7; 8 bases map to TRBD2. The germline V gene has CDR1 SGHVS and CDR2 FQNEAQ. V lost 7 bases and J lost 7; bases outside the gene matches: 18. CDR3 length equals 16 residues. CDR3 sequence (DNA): TGTGCCAGCACCCTAGATACCGGGAGGGCCGTGGGTGAGCAGTACTTC. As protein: CASTLDTGRAVGEQYF.

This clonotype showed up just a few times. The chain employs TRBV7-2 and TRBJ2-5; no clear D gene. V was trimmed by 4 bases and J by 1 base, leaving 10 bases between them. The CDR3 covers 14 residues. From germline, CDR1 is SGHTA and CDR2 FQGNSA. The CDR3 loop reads CASSSYGRQETQYF. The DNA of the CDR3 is TGTGCCAGCAGCTCATACGGGCGCCAAGAGACCCAGTACTTC. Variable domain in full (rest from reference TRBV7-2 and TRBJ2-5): GAGVSQSPSNKVTEKGKDVELRCDPISGHTALYWYRQSLGQGLEFLIYFQGNSAPDKSGLPSDRFSAERTGGSVSTLTIQRTQQEDSAVYLCASSSYGRQETQYFGPGTRLLVL.

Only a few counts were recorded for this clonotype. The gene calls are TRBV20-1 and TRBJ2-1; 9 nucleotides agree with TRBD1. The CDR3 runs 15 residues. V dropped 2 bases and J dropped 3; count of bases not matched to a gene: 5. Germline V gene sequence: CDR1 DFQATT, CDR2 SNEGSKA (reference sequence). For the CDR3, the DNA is TGCAGTGCTAGAAGCCAGGGACAGGGCTACAATGAGCAGTTCTTC. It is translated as CSARSQGQGYNEQFF.

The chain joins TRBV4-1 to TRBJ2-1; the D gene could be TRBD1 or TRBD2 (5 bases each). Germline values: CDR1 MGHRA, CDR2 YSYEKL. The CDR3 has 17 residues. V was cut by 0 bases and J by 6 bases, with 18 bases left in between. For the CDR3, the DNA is TGCGCCAGCAGCCAAGAACGAGGGGAATTAGGTCCCAATGAGCAGTTCTTC. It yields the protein CASSQERGELGPNEQFF.